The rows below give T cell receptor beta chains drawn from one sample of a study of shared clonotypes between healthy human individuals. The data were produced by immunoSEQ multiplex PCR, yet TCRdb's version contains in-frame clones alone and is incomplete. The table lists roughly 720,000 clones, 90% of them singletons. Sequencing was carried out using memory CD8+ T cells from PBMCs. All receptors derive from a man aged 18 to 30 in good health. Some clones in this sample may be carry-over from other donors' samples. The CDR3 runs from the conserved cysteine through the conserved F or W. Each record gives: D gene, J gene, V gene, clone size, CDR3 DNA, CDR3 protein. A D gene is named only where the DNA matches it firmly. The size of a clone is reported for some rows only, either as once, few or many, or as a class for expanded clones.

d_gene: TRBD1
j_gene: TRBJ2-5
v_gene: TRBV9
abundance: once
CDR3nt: TGTGCCAGCAGCCCCGGACAGGGTGGTGGGACCCAGTACTTC
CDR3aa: CASSPGQGGGTQYF

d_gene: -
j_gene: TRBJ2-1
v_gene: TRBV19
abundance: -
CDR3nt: TGTGCCAGTAGTATCGTAAGGAATGAGCAGTTCTTC
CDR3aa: CASSIVRNEQFF

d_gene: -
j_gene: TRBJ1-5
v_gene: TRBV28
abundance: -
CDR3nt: TGTGCCAGCAGCCCCCGGGGTCAGCCCCAGCATTTT
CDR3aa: CASSPRGQPQHF

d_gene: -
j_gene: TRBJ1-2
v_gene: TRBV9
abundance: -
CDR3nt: TGTGCCAGCAGCGCTGGGTCAGAAAGCTATGGCTACACCTTC
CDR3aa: CASSAGSESYGYTF

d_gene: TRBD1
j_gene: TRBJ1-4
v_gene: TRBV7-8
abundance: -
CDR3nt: TGTGCCAGCAGCCTAGGACAGGGGGCGAGGGAAAAACTGTTTTTT
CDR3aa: CASSLGQGAREKLFF

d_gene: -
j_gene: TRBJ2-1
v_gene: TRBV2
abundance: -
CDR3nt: TGTGCCAGCAGTCACCTCGGGGCTCAGAGCGATGAGCAGTTCTTC
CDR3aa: CASSHLGAQSDEQFF

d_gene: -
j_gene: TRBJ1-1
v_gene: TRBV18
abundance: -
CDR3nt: TGTGCCAGCTCGACGCGGAAAAGGGAATGGGGTTGGAGAGGGGTAGGCGCTTTCTTT
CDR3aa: CASSTRKREWGWRGVGAFF

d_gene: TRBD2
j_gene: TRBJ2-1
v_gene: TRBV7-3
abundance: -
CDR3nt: TGTGCCAGCAGCTTAACAGGCGGGAGGGCCAATGAGCAGTTCTTC
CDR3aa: CASSLTGGRANEQFF

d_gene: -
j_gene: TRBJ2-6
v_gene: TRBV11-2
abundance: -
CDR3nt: TGTGCCAGCGGTGAATTCGTTCGGCCGGGCTCTGGGGCCAACGTCCTGACTTTC
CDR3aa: CASGEFVRPGSGANVLTF

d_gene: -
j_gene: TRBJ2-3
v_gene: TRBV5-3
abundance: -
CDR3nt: TGTGCCAGAAGCTTTAGGGAGACGCAGTATTTT
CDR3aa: CARSFRETQYF

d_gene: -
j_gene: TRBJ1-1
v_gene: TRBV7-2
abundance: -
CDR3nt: TGTGCCAGCAGCTCCTCTGGGCTTTCGAACACTGAAGCTTTCTTT
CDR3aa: CASSSSGLSNTEAFF

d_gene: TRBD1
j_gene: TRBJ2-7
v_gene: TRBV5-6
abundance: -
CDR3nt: TGTGCCAGCAGCTTGGACCCGGGGACAGCCTACGAGCAGTACTTC
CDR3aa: CASSLDPGTAYEQYF

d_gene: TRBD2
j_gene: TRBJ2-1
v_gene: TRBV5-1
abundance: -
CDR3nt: TGCGCCAGCAGCTTGAGGGGACTAGCGGGAGCGTACACATACAATGAGCAGTTCTTC
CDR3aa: CASSLRGLAGAYTYNEQFF

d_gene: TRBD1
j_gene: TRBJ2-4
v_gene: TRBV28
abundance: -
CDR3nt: TGTGCCAGCAGCCCTCATATCCCGGACAGGGAGGCCAAAAACATTCAGTACTTC
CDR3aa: CASSPHIPDREAKNIQYF

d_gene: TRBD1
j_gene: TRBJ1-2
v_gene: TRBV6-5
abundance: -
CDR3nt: TGTGCCAGCAGTTACGGACAGGGGTGGGACTATGGCTACACCTTC
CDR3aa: CASSYGQGWDYGYTF

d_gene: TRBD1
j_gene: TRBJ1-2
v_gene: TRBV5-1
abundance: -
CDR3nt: TGCGCCAACAGCTTGGCCGCAGGGACAGCTCGTGGCTACACCTTC
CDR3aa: CANSLAAGTARGYTF

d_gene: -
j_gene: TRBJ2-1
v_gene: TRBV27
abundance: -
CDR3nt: TGTGCCAGCAGTTTATTCGGTGAGCAGTTCTTC
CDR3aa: CASSLFGEQFF

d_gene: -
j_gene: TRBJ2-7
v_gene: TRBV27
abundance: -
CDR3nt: TGTGCCAGCAGTTTTAGTAGCCTATACTACGAGCAGTACTTC
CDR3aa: CASSFSSLYYEQYF

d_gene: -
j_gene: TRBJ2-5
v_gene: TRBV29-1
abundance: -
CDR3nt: TGCAGCGTTGCGGGACCTCAGGAGTACTTC
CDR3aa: CSVAGPQEYF

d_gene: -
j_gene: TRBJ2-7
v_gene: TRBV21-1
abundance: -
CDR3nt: TGTGCCAGCAGCACTTCCGGGACAAGCTCCTACGAGCAGTACTTC
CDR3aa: CASSTSGTSSYEQYF

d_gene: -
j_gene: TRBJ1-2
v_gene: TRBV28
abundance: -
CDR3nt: TGTGCCAGCAGTCCCTCCGGGCGACGCTATGGCTACACCTTC
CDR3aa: CASSPSGRRYGYTF

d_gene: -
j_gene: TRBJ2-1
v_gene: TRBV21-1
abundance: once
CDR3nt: TGTGCCAGACCCCGGCGGGAGTACTCCTACAATGAGCAGTTCTTC
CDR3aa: CARPRREYSYNEQFF

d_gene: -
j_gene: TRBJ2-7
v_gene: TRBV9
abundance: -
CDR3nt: TGTGCCAGCAGCACCTACCTTAGCTCCTACGAGCAGTACTTC
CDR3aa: CASSTYLSSYEQYF

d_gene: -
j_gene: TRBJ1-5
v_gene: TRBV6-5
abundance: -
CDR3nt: TGTGCCAGCAGTCAGCAGGGCGTTGATCAGCCCCAGCATTTT
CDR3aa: CASSQQGVDQPQHF

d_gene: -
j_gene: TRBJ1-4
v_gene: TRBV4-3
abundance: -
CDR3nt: TGCGCCAGCAGCCAAGAATCTGGCCTTCGGAATGAAAAACTGTTTTTT
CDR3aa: CASSQESGLRNEKLFF

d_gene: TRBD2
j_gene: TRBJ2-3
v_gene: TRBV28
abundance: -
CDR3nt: TGTGCCAGCAGTTACCTAGCGGGTAGCACAGATACGCAGTATTTT
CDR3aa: CASSYLAGSTDTQYF

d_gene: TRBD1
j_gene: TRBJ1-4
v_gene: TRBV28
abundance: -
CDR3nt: TGTGCCAGCAGACTGGACAGGGGCCCAACTAATGAAAAACTGTTTTTT
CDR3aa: CASRLDRGPTNEKLFF

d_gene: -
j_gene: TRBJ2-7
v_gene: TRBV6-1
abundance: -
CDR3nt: TGTGCCAGCAGTGATCCAACAGGACCATCCTCGGCGTACGAGCAGTACTTC
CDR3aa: CASSDPTGPSSAYEQYF

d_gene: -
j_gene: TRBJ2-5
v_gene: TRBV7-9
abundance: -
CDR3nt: TGTGCCAGCAGCTCCGTGCTAGCGAGGGAGACCCAGTACTTC
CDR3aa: CASSSVLARETQYF

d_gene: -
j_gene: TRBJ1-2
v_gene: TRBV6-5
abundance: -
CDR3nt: TGTGCCAGCAGTTACTCAGGCCCCTACTATGGCTACACCTTC
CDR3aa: CASSYSGPYYGYTF

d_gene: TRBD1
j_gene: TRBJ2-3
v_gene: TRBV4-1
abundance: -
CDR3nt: TGCGCCAGCAGCCAAGATCAGGTAGGGGGCGCGGGAGATACGCAGTATTTT
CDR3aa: CASSQDQVGGAGDTQYF

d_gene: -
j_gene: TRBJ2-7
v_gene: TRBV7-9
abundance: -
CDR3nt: TGTGCCAGCAGCTCGCGGACGACATCCTCCTACGAGCAGTACTTC
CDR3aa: CASSSRTTSSYEQYF

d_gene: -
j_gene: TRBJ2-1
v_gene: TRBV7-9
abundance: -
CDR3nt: TGTGCCAGCAGCCTCGGCCCACTAGTGCTAACATACAATGAGCAGTTCTTC
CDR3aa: CASSLGPLVLTYNEQFF

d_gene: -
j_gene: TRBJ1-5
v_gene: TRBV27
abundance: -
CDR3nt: TGTGCCAGCAGTTTAGGGGGGGCCCATCAGCCCCAGCATTTT
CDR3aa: CASSLGGAHQPQHF

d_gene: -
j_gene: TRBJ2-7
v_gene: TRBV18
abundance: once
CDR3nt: TGTGCCAGCTCACCAGGACCCAGCTCCTACGAGCAGTACTTC
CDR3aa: CASSPGPSSYEQYF

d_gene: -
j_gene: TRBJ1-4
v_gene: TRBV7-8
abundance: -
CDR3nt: TGTGCCAGCAGCTTAGGGGGGGCGTACTTAACTAATGAAAAACTGTTTTTT
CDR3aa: CASSLGGAYLTNEKLFF

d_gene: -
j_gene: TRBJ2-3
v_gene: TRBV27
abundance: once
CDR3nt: TGTGCCAGCTCTCTATCGGGAAGGGGTACAGATACGCAGTATTTT
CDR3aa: CASSLSGRGTDTQYF

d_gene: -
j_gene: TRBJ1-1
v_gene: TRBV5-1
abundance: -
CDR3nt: TGCGCCAGCACCGCACGGACACCGAACACTGAAGCTTTCTTT
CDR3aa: CASTARTPNTEAFF

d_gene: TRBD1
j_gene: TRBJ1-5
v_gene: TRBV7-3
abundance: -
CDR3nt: TGTGCCAGCAGCTCTACGGCAGGGACAGGGGGCTTTGGAGATCAGCCCCAGCATTTT
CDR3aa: CASSSTAGTGGFGDQPQHF

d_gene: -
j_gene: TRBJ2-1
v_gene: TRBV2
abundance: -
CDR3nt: TGTGCCAGTCGGGAGTCCTCCAATGAGCAGTTCTTC
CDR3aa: CASRESSNEQFF

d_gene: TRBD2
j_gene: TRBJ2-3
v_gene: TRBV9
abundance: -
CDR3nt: TGTGCCAGCACCAGCGGGAGCGGGAGAGGGGATACGCAGTATTTT
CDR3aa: CASTSGSGRGDTQYF